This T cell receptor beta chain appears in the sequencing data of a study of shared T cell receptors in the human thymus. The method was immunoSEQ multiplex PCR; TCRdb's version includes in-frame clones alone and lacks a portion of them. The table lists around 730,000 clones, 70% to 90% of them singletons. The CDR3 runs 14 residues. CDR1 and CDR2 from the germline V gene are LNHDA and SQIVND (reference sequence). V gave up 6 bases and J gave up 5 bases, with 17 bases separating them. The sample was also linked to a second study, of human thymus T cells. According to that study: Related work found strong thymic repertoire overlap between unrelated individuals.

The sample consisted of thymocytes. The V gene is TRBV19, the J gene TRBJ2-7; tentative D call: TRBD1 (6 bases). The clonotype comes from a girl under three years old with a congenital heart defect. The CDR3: CASSRRGNADEQYF. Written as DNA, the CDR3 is TGTGCCAGTAGCCGCAGGGGTAATGCGGACGAGCAGTACTTC.